This T cell receptor (beta chain) was recorded in a study of shared clonotypes between healthy human individuals. Study summary: The composition of the donors was two women and a few men aged 18 to 49. Study-wide findings and caveats: It was only blood that was sampled, and tissue repertoires likely differ. Rarefaction analysis demonstrated incomplete sorted-subset sequencing notwithstanding large depth.

The repertoire was sequenced with immunoSEQ multiplex PCR; TCRdb's copy has only in-frame clones and lacks some. The data show approximately 530,000 clones, with about 96% seen just once and 0.064% held by the top ten. The CDR3 is 16 residues long. With 6 bases removed from V and 3 bases from J, the gap between germline ends came to 21 bases. Germline V CDR1 and CDR2: MNHEY, SMNVEV (reference sequence). Note on this clone: Its antigen is still unknown.

This receptor was obtained from a woman in her 30s in good health. The sample comprised naive CD4+ T cells sorted from blood. Subset meaning: CD45RA+ positively selected. The gene calls are TRBV27 and TRBJ2-7; weak D call: TRBD2 (7 bases). The CDR3, as DNA: TGTGCCAGCAGAACCCTCCGGGGGGCTTACTACTACGAGCAGTACTTC. Its protein is CASRTLRGAYYYEQYF.